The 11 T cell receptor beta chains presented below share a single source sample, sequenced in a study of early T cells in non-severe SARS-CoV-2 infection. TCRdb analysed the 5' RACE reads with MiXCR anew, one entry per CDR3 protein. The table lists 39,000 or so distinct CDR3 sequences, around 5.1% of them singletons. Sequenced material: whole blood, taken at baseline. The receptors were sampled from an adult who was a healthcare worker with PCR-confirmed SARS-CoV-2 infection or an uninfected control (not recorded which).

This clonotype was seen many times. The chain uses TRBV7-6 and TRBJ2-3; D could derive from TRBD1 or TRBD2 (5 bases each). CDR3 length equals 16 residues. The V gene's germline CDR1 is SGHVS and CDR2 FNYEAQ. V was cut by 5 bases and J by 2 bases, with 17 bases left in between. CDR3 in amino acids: CASSRKGWGDTDTQYF. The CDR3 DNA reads TGTGCCAGCAGCCGGAAGGGGTGGGGAGACACAGATACGCAGTATTTT.

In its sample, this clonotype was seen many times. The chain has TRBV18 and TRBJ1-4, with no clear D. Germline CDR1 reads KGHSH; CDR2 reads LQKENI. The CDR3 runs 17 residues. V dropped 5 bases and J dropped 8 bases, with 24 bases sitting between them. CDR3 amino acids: CASSSWPPGPGSEKLFF. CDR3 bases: TGTGCCAGCTCATCTTGGCCTCCGGGCCCAGGAAGCGAAAAACTGTTTTTT.

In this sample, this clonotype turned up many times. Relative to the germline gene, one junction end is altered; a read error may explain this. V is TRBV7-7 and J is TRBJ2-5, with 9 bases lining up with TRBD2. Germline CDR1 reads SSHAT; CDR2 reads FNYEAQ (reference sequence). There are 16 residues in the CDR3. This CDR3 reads CASSASGAALQETQYF. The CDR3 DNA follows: TGTGCTAGCAGCGCTAGCGGGGCAGCGCTCCAAGAGACCCAGTACTTC.

The CDR3 region has the DNA TGTGCCAGCAGCTTAACCAGCCAGATGGGGAATTCACCCCTCCACTTT. Translation gives CASSLTSQMGNSPLHF. The chain has TRBV7-6 and TRBJ1-6; D gene uncertain. CDR1 is SGHVS, CDR2 FNYEAQ, per germline. The CDR3 is 16 amino acids. Trimming took 2 bases from V and 7 from J, leaving 15 bases between them.

The CDR3 reads CASSWAGAAGELFF. CDR3 bases: TGTGCCAGCAGCTGGGCGGGAGCAGCCGGGGAGCTGTTTTTT. V and J are TRBV11-2 and TRBJ2-2; TRBD2 matches 7 bases. The V gene's germline CDR1 is SGHAT and CDR2 FQNNGV. V shed 4 bases, J shed 6 bases, and the junction held 5 bases outside the gene matches. The CDR3 sequence is 14 residues long.

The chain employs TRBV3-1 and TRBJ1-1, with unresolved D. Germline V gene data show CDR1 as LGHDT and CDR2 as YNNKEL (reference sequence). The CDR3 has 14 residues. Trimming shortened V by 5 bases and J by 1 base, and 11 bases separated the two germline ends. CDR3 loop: CASSAFYTNTEAFF. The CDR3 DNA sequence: TGTGCCAGCAGCGCGTTTTACACGAACACTGAAGCTTTCTTT. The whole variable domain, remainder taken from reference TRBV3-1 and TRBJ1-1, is DTAVSQTPKYLVTQMGNDKSIKCEQNLGHDTMYWYKQDSKKFLKIMFSYNNKELIINETVPNRFSPKSPDKAHLNLHINSLELGDSAVYFCASSAFYTNTEAFFGQGTRLTVV.

Written as DNA, the CDR3 is TGCAGCCTGGGCAACTCACCCCTCCACTTT. Protein: CSLGNSPLHF. This chain joins TRBV29-1 and TRBJ1-6; D not certain. Germline CDR1 is SQVTM and CDR2 is ANQGSEA. Trimming removed 8 bases from V and 10 bases from J, with 9 bases in between. The CDR3 extends over 10 amino acids. Full variable domain (outside the CDR3, taken from reference TRBV29-1 and TRBJ1-6): SAVISQKPSRDICQRGTSLTIQCQVDSQVTMMFWYRQQPGQSLTLIATANQGSEATYESGFVIDKFPISRPNLTFSTLTVSNMSPEDSSIYLCSLGNSPLHFGNGTRLTVT.

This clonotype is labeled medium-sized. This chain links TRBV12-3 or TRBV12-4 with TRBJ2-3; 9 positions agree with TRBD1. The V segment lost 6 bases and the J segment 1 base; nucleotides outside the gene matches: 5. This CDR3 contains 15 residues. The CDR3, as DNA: TGTGCCAGCAGACGACAGGGGGGAGGCACAGATACGCAGTATTTT. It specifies CASRRQGGGTDTQYF.

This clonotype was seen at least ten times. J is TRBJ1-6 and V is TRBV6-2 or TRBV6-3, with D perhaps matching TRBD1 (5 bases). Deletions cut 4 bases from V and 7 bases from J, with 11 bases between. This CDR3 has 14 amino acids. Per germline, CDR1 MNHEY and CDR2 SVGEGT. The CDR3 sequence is CASSWGGSNSPLHF. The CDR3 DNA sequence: TGTGCCAGCAGTTGGGGGGGTAGCAATTCACCCCTCCACTTT.

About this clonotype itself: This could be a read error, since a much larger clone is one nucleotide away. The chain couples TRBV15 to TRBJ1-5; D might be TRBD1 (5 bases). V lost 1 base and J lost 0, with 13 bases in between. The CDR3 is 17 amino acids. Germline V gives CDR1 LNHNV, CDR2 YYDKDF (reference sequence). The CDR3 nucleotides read TGTGCCACCAGCAGAGGATGGGACTTGGGTAGCAATCAGCCCCAGCATTTT. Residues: CATSRGWDLGSNQPQHF.

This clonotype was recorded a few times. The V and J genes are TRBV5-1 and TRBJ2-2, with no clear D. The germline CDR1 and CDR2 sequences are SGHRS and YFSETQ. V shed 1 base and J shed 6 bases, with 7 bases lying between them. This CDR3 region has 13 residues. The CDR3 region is CASSLIPAGELFF. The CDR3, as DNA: TGCGCCAGCAGCTTGATCCCAGCCGGGGAGCTGTTTTTT.